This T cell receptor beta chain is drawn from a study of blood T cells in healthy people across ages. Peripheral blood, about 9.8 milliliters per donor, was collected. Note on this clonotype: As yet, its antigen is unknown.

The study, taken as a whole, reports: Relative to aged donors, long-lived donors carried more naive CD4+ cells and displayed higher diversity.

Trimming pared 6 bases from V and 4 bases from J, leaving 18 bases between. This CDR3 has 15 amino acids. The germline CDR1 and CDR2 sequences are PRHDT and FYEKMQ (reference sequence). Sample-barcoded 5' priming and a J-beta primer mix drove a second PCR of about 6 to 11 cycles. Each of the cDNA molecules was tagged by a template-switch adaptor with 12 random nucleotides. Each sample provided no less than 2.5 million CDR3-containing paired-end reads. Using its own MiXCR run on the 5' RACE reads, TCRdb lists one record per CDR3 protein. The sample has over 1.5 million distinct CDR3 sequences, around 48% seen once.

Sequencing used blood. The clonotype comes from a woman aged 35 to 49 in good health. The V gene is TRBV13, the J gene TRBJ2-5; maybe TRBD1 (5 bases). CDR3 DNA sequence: TGTGCCAGCAGTCCGCAGGGATTCATTCGAGAGACCCAGTACTTC. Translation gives CASSPQGFIRETQYF.